The sequence of this T cell receptor (beta chain) was determined in a study of OX40 agonist ivuxolimab in advanced cancers. This CDR3 comprises 13 residues. From germline, CDR1 is LNHDA and CDR2 SQIVND (reference sequence). V shed 6 bases and J shed 6 bases, with 11 bases lying between them. Only in-frame clones appear in the TCRdb table, and some are missing; sequencing was by immunoSEQ multiplex PCR. The table shows about 84,000 clones, with around 90% occurring only once. This TCR came from an adult with an advanced solid tumor such as melanoma, head and neck, liver or kidney cancer. V is TRBV19 and J is TRBJ2-2, with a tentative D call TRBD1 (5 bases). The material sequenced was CD4+ or CD8+ T cells sorted from blood, taken in a trial of the OX40 agonist ivuxolimab. The CDR3 DNA follows: TGTGCCAGTAGCACCCAGGGCGCCGGGGAGCTGTTTTTT. Translation gives CASSTQGAGELFF.